These T cell receptor beta chains were read from a single sample in a study of T cell responses to AZD1222 COVID-19 vaccine. The data were produced by immunoSEQ multiplex PCR, yet TCRdb's version contains in-frame clones alone and is incomplete. The sample records roughly 150,000 clones, approximately 91% being singletons. The sample in question was peripheral blood, obtained 28 days after the second AZD1222 dose. The receptors stem from an adult who received the AZD1222 COVID-19 vaccine. Each CDR3 is given with its conserved first and last residue. The D gene is left open where the match is weak. Only some rows state a clone size, as once, few, many or a class for expanded clones.

v_call	d_call	j_call	clone_size	cdr3_aa	cdr3_nt
TRBV19	.	TRBJ1-6	.	CASSRAGPSSSYNSPLHF	TGTGCCAGTAGTCGGGCGGGGCCTTCCAGCTCCTATAATTCACCCCTCCACTTT
TRBV9	.	TRBJ1-2	.	CASSVEGFNGYTF	TGTGCCAGCAGCGTAGAAGGGTTTAACGGCTACACCTTC
TRBV19	.	TRBJ1-5	once	CASRMEGKGNQPQHF	TGTGCCAGTAGGATGGAGGGAAAGGGCAATCAGCCCCAGCATTTT
TRBV6-6	.	TRBJ1-1	.	CASSYNSGNTEAFF	TGTGCCAGCAGTTATAATTCAGGGAACACTGAAGCTTTCTTT
TRBV11-2	TRBD1	TRBJ1-4	.	CASSSTGRGATNEKLFF	TGTGCCAGCAGCTCGACAGGGAGAGGAGCAACTAATGAAAAACTGTTTTTT
TRBV2	TRBD1	TRBJ1-1	.	CASSRDRSLNTEAFF	TGTGCCAGCAGTCGGGACAGGTCGTTGAACACTGAAGCTTTCTTT
TRBV30	TRBD2	TRBJ2-1	.	CAWSPRTSGAHEQFF	TGTGCCTGGAGCCCACGGACTAGCGGGGCCCATGAGCAGTTCTTC
TRBV19	TRBD1	TRBJ1-5	once	CASSLFTPGQDAGDQPQHF	TGTGCCAGTAGTCTATTCACCCCAGGACAGGACGCGGGGGATCAGCCCCAGCATTTT
TRBV18	TRBD2	TRBJ2-7	.	CASSPPSGREVQYF	TGTGCCAGCTCACCCCCTAGCGGGAGGGAGGTGCAGTACTTC
TRBV6-4	TRBD1	TRBJ2-1	few	CATAQESGTGGDEQFF	TGTGCCACCGCCCAGGAGTCAGGTACAGGGGGCGATGAGCAGTTCTTC
TRBV7-2	TRBD2	TRBJ2-3	.	CASSLAGGGRGTDTQYF	TGTGCCAGCAGCTTAGCCGGAGGCGGGAGAGGCACAGATACGCAGTATTTT
TRBV7-2	TRBD2	TRBJ2-2	.	CASSLIPSGGATGELFF	TGTGCCAGCAGCTTAATCCCAAGCGGGGGGGCAACCGGGGAGCTGTTTTTT
TRBV19	.	TRBJ1-2	.	CASSIIGFGGYTF	TGTGCCAGTAGTATTATAGGGTTTGGCGGCTACACCTTC
TRBV5-4	.	TRBJ1-4	.	CASSLQGREKLFF	TGTGCCAGCAGCTTACAGGGCCGAGAAAAACTGTTTTTT
TRBV24-1	.	TRBJ1-5	.	CATSYTSNQPQHF	TGTGCCACCAGTTATACTAGCAATCAGCCCCAGCATTTT
TRBV21-1	.	TRBJ2-5	.	CASWGNWEETQYF	TGTGCCAGCTGGGGTAACTGGGAAGAGACCCAGTACTTC
TRBV10-2	.	TRBJ1-1	.	CASSEAAPGPGETNTEAFF	TGCGCCAGCAGTGAAGCCGCGCCCGGGCCAGGGGAAACGAACACTGAAGCTTTCTTT
TRBV3-1/TRBV3-2	TRBD1	TRBJ2-1	.	CASSHFRDSRNEQFF	TGTGCCAGCAGCCATTTCCGGGACAGTCGCAATGAGCAGTTCTTC
TRBV13	.	TRBJ1-3	.	CASSLQGFRRNTIYF	TGTGCCAGCAGCTTACAAGGGTTTCGGCGAAACACCATATATTTT
TRBV7-9	.	TRBJ1-1	.	CASSLRTSEAFF	TGTGCCAGCAGCTTAAGGACCTCTGAAGCTTTCTTT
TRBV24-1	.	TRBJ2-1	.	CATSDLNNEQFF	TGTGCCACCAGTGACCTAAACAATGAGCAGTTCTTC
TRBV7-2	.	TRBJ2-1	.	CASSLPTGLAHEQFF	TGTGCCAGCAGCTTACCAACCGGACTGGCCCATGAGCAGTTCTTC
TRBV27	.	TRBJ1-1	.	CASTPRSRYAEAFF	TGTGCCAGCACCCCGCGGAGCAGATATGCTGAAGCTTTCTTT
TRBV6-4	TRBD1	TRBJ1-5	.	CASSEGGTGNQPQHF	TGTGCCAGCAGTGAAGGGGGGACAGGGAATCAGCCCCAGCATTTT
TRBV11-2	.	TRBJ1-1	.	CASSSQGDTEAFF	TGTGCCAGCAGCTCACAAGGGGACACTGAAGCTTTCTTT
TRBV2	TRBD2	TRBJ2-7	.	CASSEWLAATYEQYF	TGTGCCAGCAGTGAGTGGCTAGCGGCGACCTACGAGCAGTACTTC
TRBV27	.	TRBJ2-3	.	CASSLGAQPDTQYF	TGTGCCAGCAGTTTGGGGGCTCAGCCAGATACGCAGTATTTT
TRBV3-1/TRBV3-2	.	TRBJ2-5	few	CASSFQRSQETQYF	TGTGCCAGCAGCTTTCAGAGGAGCCAAGAGACCCAGTACTTC
TRBV9	.	TRBJ1-3	.	CASRGSGNTIYF	TGTGCCAGCAGGGGGTCTGGAAACACCATATATTTT
TRBV12-3/TRBV12-4	.	TRBJ1-1	.	CASREPGTEAFF	TGTGCCAGTCGAGAACCGGGCACTGAAGCTTTCTTT
TRBV28	.	TRBJ1-1	.	CASSLIRANTEAFF	TGTGCCAGCAGTTTAATTAGAGCGAACACTGAAGCTTTCTTT
TRBV7-2	.	TRBJ2-7	few	CASSLVRASSYEQYF	TGTGCCAGCAGCTTAGTAAGGGCCTCATCCTACGAGCAGTACTTC
TRBV27	.	TRBJ1-2	once	CASSSPSTLPFRRGYTF	TGTGCCAGCAGTTCCCCCTCTACACTCCCTTTCCGGCGTGGCTACACCTTC
TRBV6-2/TRBV6-3	TRBD2	TRBJ2-4	.	CASSYRRGAAKNIQYF	TGTGCCAGCAGTTATCGGCGGGGGGCGGCCAAAAACATTCAGTACTTC
TRBV7-2	.	TRBJ2-1	.	CASSLVSGSYNEQFF	TGTGCCAGCAGCTTAGTAAGCGGGTCCTACAATGAGCAGTTCTTC
TRBV7-3	TRBD2	TRBJ2-1	.	CASSGTGLNEQFF	TGTGCCAGCAGCGGAACGGGACTAAATGAGCAGTTCTTC
TRBV2	.	TRBJ1-2	.	CASMGRPDYGYTF	TGTGCCAGCATGGGCAGGCCCGATTATGGCTACACCTTC
TRBV19	.	TRBJ2-1	.	CASSKSRELNEQFF	TGTGCCAGTAGTAAATCTCGAGAACTGAATGAGCAGTTCTTC
TRBV19	.	TRBJ2-2	.	CASTAVTGELFF	TGTGCCAGTACCGCTGTAACCGGGGAGCTGTTTTTT
TRBV7-2	.	TRBJ2-5	.	CASSLNGGSQETQYF	TGTGCCAGCAGCTTAAACGGCGGGTCGCAAGAGACCCAGTACTTC
TRBV4-1	TRBD1	TRBJ1-6	.	CASSQVTGVNSPLHF	TGCGCCAGCAGCCAAGTAACAGGGGTAAATTCACCCCTCCACTTT
TRBV5-5	TRBD2	TRBJ2-4	.	CASSSGSGSVKNIQYF	TGTGCCAGCAGCTCGGGGAGCGGGAGTGTCAAAAACATTCAGTACTTC
TRBV12-5	.	TRBJ2-5	.	CASGFRSGGAETQYF	TGTGCTAGTGGTTTCCGTTCGGGGGGCGCCGAGACCCAGTACTTC
TRBV6-6	TRBD1	TRBJ1-4	once	CASSFDREHEKLFF	TGTGCCAGCAGTTTCGACAGGGAGCATGAAAAACTGTTTTTT
TRBV25-1	.	TRBJ2-2	.	CASSEFGTNNGELFF	TGTGCCAGCAGTGAATTCGGGACCAACAACGGGGAGCTGTTTTTT
TRBV7-3	TRBD2	TRBJ2-1	.	CASSDSGLAGGGGEQFF	TGTGCCAGCAGCGACTCGGGACTAGCGGGAGGGGGCGGTGAGCAGTTCTTC
TRBV27	.	TRBJ1-4	.	CASRDPLTNEKLFF	TGTGCCAGCAGAGACCCCCTGACTAATGAAAAACTGTTTTTT
TRBV30	.	TRBJ1-2	.	CAWREGRSYGYTF	TGTGCCTGGAGGGAGGGACGGTCCTATGGCTACACCTTC
TRBV11-3	TRBD2	TRBJ2-3	.	CASSQSGLAGSSGTQYF	TGTGCCAGCAGCCAATCCGGACTAGCGGGTAGCAGTGGTACGCAGTATTTT
TRBV7-3	TRBD2	TRBJ2-7	.	CASSLTSGIYEQYF	TGTGCCAGCAGCTTAACTAGCGGGATCTACGAGCAGTACTTC
TRBV6-5	.	TRBJ1-5	few	CASTLVVGQPQHF	TGTGCCAGCACCCTAGTGGTGGGTCAGCCCCAGCATTTT
TRBV10-3	.	TRBJ1-1	.	CAISRERDTEAFF	TGTGCCATCTCTAGGGAGCGGGACACTGAAGCTTTCTTT
TRBV4-1	.	TRBJ2-2	once	CASSQGPNTGELFF	TGCGCCAGCAGCCAAGGACCAAACACCGGGGAGCTGTTTTTT
TRBV6-5	.	TRBJ1-1	.	CASRRPGRNTEAFF	TGTGCCAGCCGGCGCCCGGGTAGGAACACTGAAGCTTTCTTT
TRBV4-2	TRBD2	TRBJ2-7	.	CASSQDLAGGSYEQYF	TGTGCCAGCAGCCAAGATCTTGCGGGGGGTTCCTACGAGCAGTACTTC
TRBV6-6	TRBD2	TRBJ2-2	.	CASSSGGNTGELFF	TGTGCCAGCAGTTCGGGAGGGAACACCGGGGAGCTGTTTTTT
TRBV6-5	.	TRBJ1-1	.	CASRPSRLTEAFF	TGTGCCAGCAGGCCCTCCAGGTTGACTGAAGCTTTCTTT
TRBV5-8	.	TRBJ2-1	.	CASSLNEVYNEQFF	TGTGCCAGCAGCTTGAACGAAGTCTACAATGAGCAGTTCTTC
TRBV2	.	TRBJ2-2	.	CASSAGTSGELFF	TGTGCCAGCAGTGCAGGGACCTCCGGGGAGCTGTTTTTT
TRBV19	.	TRBJ1-5	.	CASSILGVGGNQPQHF	TGTGCCAGTAGTATTCTGGGGGTAGGAGGCAATCAGCCCCAGCATTTT